These 21 T cell receptor beta chains were all obtained from the same sample, sequenced in a study of T cell repertoires in cytomegalovirus infection. TCRdb reprocessed the reads with MiXCR, giving one entry per CDR3 protein. The table has more than 650,000 distinct CDR3 sequences, under 40% seen once. Sequences were obtained from PBMCs. The receptors originated from a human donor in good health (CMV status not recorded). Some clones in this sample may be carry-over from other donors' samples.

The CDR3 is CASSSHRRGLMVAGELFF. CDR3 bases: TGTGCCAGCAGCTCGCACCGCAGGGGCCTGATGGTTGCCGGGGAGCTGTTTTTT. The chain combines TRBV7-4 with TRBJ2-2; the D gene is possibly TRBD1 (6 bases). The CDR3 loop spans 18 amino acids. Trimming took 4 bases from V and 6 from J, leaving 24 bases between them. CDR1 SGHVT and CDR2 SQSDAQ come from the germline V gene.

This clonotype was detected ten times or more. The V call is TRBV7-2, the J call TRBJ2-5; 7 bases are shared with TRBD1. V dropped 5 bases and J dropped 1; count of bases not matched to a gene: 7. The CDR3 has 15 residues. The V gene's germline CDR1 is SGHTA and CDR2 FQGNSA. The DNA of the CDR3 is TGTGCCAGCAGCGACAGGGTCTCGGCCCAAGAGACCCAGTACTTC. Amino acids: CASSDRVSAQETQYF.

This clonotype has only a few counts. V usage is TRBV7-6 and J usage is TRBJ1-1, with D possibly TRBD1 on 6 matching bases. The CDR3 consists of 15 residues. Germline CDR1 and CDR2: SGHVS and FNYEAQ. Trimming removed 5 bases from V and 0 bases from J, with 13 bases in between. CDR3 loop: CASSTRTDMNTEAFF. For the CDR3, the DNA is TGTGCCAGCAGCACGCGGACAGACATGAACACTGAAGCTTTCTTT.

This clonotype has at least ten counts. This rearrangement joins TRBV7-2 to TRBJ1-2; possibly TRBD1 for D (6 bases). Germline V gene lookup returns CDR1 SGHTA and CDR2 FQGNSA. The CDR3 contains 14 residues. Trimming took off 5 bases at V and 2 bases at J, with 12 bases between the two ends. The CDR3: CASSLRTVNYGYTF. The CDR3 DNA follows: TGTGCCAGCAGCCTCCGGACAGTAAACTATGGCTACACCTTC.

In its sample, this clonotype was seen a few times. The germline gene is not matched at one end of the junction; a read error may be the cause. V and J are TRBV28 and TRBJ2-7, with 7 nucleotides matching TRBD1. Germline-derived CDR1 and CDR2 are MDHEN and SYDVKM. This CDR3 region has 11 residues. The CDR3 DNA sequence: TGTGCCAGCAGAGGACGGGACAGACTCGACTTC. It encodes CASRGRDRLDF. The full variable domain, its missing parts supplied by reference TRBV28 and TRBJ2-7, is DVKVTQSSRYLVKRTGEKVFLECVQDMDHENMFWYRQDPGLGLRLIYFSYDVKMKEKGDIPEGYSVSREKKERFSLILESASTNQTSMYLCASRGRDRLDFGPGTRLTVT.

This clonotype was observed many times. V usage is TRBV7-8 and J usage is TRBJ1-1, with D possibly matching TRBD1 (5 bases). The CDR3 is 14 residues long. Trimming cost V 0 bases and J 7 bases, with 12 bases left between them. Germline-derived CDR1 and CDR2 are SGHVS and FQNEAQ. For the CDR3, the DNA is TGTGCCAGCAGCTTAGCGCAGGGATTGAGTGAAGCTTTCTTT. Amino acids: CASSLAQGLSEAFF.

Only a few counts were recorded for this clonotype. V usage is TRBV9 and J usage is TRBJ2-1; 11 bases align to TRBD2. The V gene end was trimmed by 4 bases and the J gene end by 6 bases; junction bases not matched to a gene: 6. The germline CDR1 and CDR2 sequences are SGDLS and YYNGEE. The CDR3 is 15 amino acids. Here the CDR3 reads CASSPAGLAGNEQFF. CDR3 nucleotides: TGTGCCAGCAGCCCTGCCGGACTAGCGGGCAATGAGCAGTTCTTC.

The chain uses TRBV27 and TRBJ1-5; D remains ambiguous. The CDR3 consists of 13 residues. The V end was cut by 5 bases, the J end by 5 bases, with 10 bases between. Germline loops: CDR1 MNHEY, CDR2 SMNVEV (reference sequence). The CDR3 DNA follows: TGTGCCAGCAGTACCCCTTTCTATCAGCCCCAGCATTTT. Its translation: CASSTPFYQPQHF.

This clonotype occurred a few times. The rearrangement uses TRBV5-8 and TRBJ1-1, with D maybe TRBD1 (5 bases). V lost 0 bases, J lost 1 base, and 10 bases lay in between. The length of the CDR3 is 15 residues. Germline-derived CDR1 and CDR2 are SGHTS and YDEGEE. CDR3 sequence reads: CASSLVGQRNTEAFF. The CDR3 nucleotides are TGTGCCAGCAGCTTGGTTGGACAAAGGAACACTGAAGCTTTCTTT.

This clonotype was picked up a small number of times. The J gene is TRBJ2-1, the V gene TRBV7-2; D possibly corresponds to TRBD1 (6 bases). Deletions cut 3 bases from V and 4 bases from J, with 13 bases between. Germline loops: CDR1 SGHTA, CDR2 FQGNSA. The length of the CDR3 is 15 residues. The DNA of the CDR3 is TGTGCCAGCAGCTTTACAGGGTCGACTTACAATGAGCAGTTCTTC. It encodes CASSFTGSTYNEQFF.

This clonotype was detected a few times. The CDR3 DNA reads as TGTGCCAGCAGCCCTACCTCCGGGACAGGGGGTACCTACGAGCAGTACTTC. It encodes CASSPTSGTGGTYEQYF. V is TRBV7-8 and J is TRBJ2-7; 11 bases map to TRBD1. Germline CDR1 SGHVS, CDR2 FQNEAQ. V shed 5 bases and J 2 bases; nucleotides not matched to a gene: 11. The CDR3 loop spans 17 amino acids.

The chain carries TRBV7-9 and TRBJ1-6, with TRBD1 matching over 7 bases. There are 12 residues in the CDR3. The V gene's germline CDR1 is SEHNR and CDR2 FQNEAQ (reference sequence). V was pared by 5 bases and J by 12 bases, with 4 bases of the junction left unmatched. In DNA, the CDR3 is TGTGCCAGCAGCAGACAGGGCAGACCCCTCCACTTT. Protein product: CASSRQGRPLHF.

The V call is TRBV14, the J call TRBJ2-1; 8 bases align to TRBD2. This CDR3 has 16 residues. Germline lookup yields CDR1 SGHDN and CDR2 FVKESK. V lost 4 bases and J lost 3; bases outside the gene matches: 8. The CDR3 DNA reads as TGTGCCAGCAGCCCATACATTAGCGGGGACTACAATGAGCAGTTCTTC. Translated, it gives CASSPYISGDYNEQFF.

This chain joins TRBV2 and TRBJ2-1; TRBD2 aligns across 7 bases. Losses at the gene ends were 6 bases for V and 3 bases for J; bases not matched to a gene: 11. This CDR3 is built from 16 residues. From germline, CDR1 is SNHLY and CDR2 FYNNEI. CDR3 region: CASRGGGGSYYNEQFF. The CDR3 nucleotides are TGTGCCAGCAGGGGCGGCGGGGGATCCTACTACAATGAGCAGTTCTTC.

This clonotype showed up just a few times. The CDR3 coding sequence is TGTGCCAGCAGTTTTCCTAGCGGGAGCTCCACAGATACGCAGTATTTT. Its translation is CASSFPSGSSTDTQYF. The chain couples TRBV12-3 or TRBV12-4 to TRBJ2-3; 10 nucleotides line up with TRBD2. The J segment lost 2 bases and the V segment lost 3 bases, leaving 5 bases of the junction unmatched. The CDR3 is 16 amino acids.

The chain has TRBV4-1 and TRBJ1-5, with 7 bases that match TRBD1. The CDR3 is made up of 15 amino acids. Per germline, CDR1 MGHRA and CDR2 YSYEKL. The trim removed 4 bases at V and 0 bases at J, leaving 3 bases unmatched. The CDR3 nucleotides are TGCGCCAGCAGCCTAAACAGGGGTAGCAATCAGCCCCAGCATTTT. Translating gives CASSLNRGSNQPQHF.

The V call is TRBV7-9, the J call TRBJ1-4; possible D gene TRBD1, 5 bases. The V end was cut by 1 base, the J end by 0 bases, with 21 bases between. The CDR3 contains 20 residues. Germline CDR1 SEHNR, CDR2 FQNEAQ (reference sequence). CDR3 nucleotide sequence: TGTGCCAGCAGCTTAGTCCAGGGATCGGGCCGCCTTGCAACTAATGAAAAACTGTTTTTT. Translation: CASSLVQGSGRLATNEKLFF.

The chain employs TRBV15 and TRBJ1-5; D perhaps matches TRBD1 (6 bases). The CDR3 runs 16 residues. Germline CDR1 LNHNV, CDR2 YYDKDF (reference sequence). The V and J ends lost 3 bases and 2 bases respectively, with 14 bases between them. CDR3 amino acids: CATSSPQRQGNQPQHF. CDR3 in DNA: TGTGCCACCAGCAGCCCCCAGAGACAGGGCAATCAGCCCCAGCATTTT.

This clonotype has just a few counts. The rearrangement uses TRBV20-1 and TRBJ2-7; maybe TRBD2 (5 bases). CDR1 and CDR2 (germline): DFQATT, SNEGSKA (reference sequence). Trimming took off 3 bases at V and 3 bases at J, with 15 bases between the two ends. The CDR3 length is 14 residues. As DNA, the CDR3 is TGCAGTGCTAGCCGGACTCGTACCCACTACGAGCAGTACTTC. This sequence encodes CSASRTRTHYEQYF.

The rearrangement links TRBV28 to TRBJ2-7, with 10 bases that match TRBD2. Trimming cost V 6 bases and J 7 bases; bases outside gene matches: 9. Per the germline V gene, CDR1 is MDHEN and CDR2 is SYDVKM. This CDR3 is 14 amino acids long. This CDR3 reads CASSLSGRGVEQYF. CDR3 sequence (DNA): TGTGCCAGCAGCCTCAGCGGGAGGGGCGTTGAGCAGTACTTC.

The chain recombines TRBV9 with TRBJ1-1; D is unresolved. Trimming stripped 0 bases from V and 5 bases from J, with 5 bases between. CDR1 is SGDLS and CDR2 is YYNGEE in the germline V gene. CDR3 length: 12 amino acids. The CDR3 region is CASSVAGTEAFF. The CDR3 DNA reads as TGTGCCAGCAGCGTAGCTGGGACTGAAGCTTTCTTT.